This T cell receptor beta chain was captured by sequencing in a study of cytomegalovirus exposure and HLA in healthy donors. Study-level results: In an earlier analysis, productive rearrangement rates for most beta V segments clustered near 87% or 30%.

This clone was counted only a few times. Antigen unknown. The PCR employed 60 Vbeta primers together with 13 Jbeta primers. The method was immunoSEQ multiplex PCR; TCRdb's version includes in-frame clones alone and lacks a portion of them. Here the sample spans 110,000 to 150,000 clones, 70% being singletons. CDR3 length: 16 amino acids. From germline, CDR1 is LNHDA and CDR2 SQIVND (reference sequence). Trimming removed 9 bases from V and 7 bases from J, with 24 bases in between. The TCR was taken from a woman in her sixties or seventies in good health and CMV-seropositive. The sequencing input was PBMCs. J is TRBJ2-2 and V is TRBV19, with D maybe TRBD2 (5 bases). CDR3 nucleotide sequence: TGTGCCAGCTCGGATTCGGGGTTTAAGTCTATCGGGGAGCTGTTTTTT. Translated: CASSDSGFKSIGELFF.